This is a list of T cell receptor beta chains from one sample in a study of blood T cell repertoires in COVID-19. Repertoires were generated with immunoSEQ multiplex PCR, while TCRdb's copy carries only in-frame clones and drops some. The data hold under 80,000 clones, with roughly 86% observed a single time. Input material: peripheral blood. Source of these receptors: a human donor in a cohort sampled during active COVID-19. The CDR3 runs from the conserved cysteine through the conserved F or W. The order of the fields is J gene, clone size, V gene, D gene, CDR3 protein, CDR3 DNA. The D gene is left open where the match is weak. The size of a clone is reported for some rows only, either as once, few or many, or as a class for expanded clones.

J: TRBJ2-3; size: .; V: TRBV7-3; D: .; CDR3: CASSSQSYGTDTQYF; DNA: TGTGCCAGCAGCTCACAGAGTTACGGCACAGATACGCAGTATTTT
J: TRBJ1-2; size: .; V: TRBV19; D: TRBD1; CDR3: CASRRPGQGAWGYTF; DNA: TGTGCCAGTAGGCGTCCGGGACAGGGGGCTTGGGGCTACACCTTC
J: TRBJ1-6; size: .; V: TRBV7-9; D: TRBD1; CDR3: CASGPRTGNSPLHF; DNA: TGTGCCAGCGGGCCCCGGACAGGGAATTCACCCCTCCACTTT
J: TRBJ1-2; size: .; V: TRBV19; D: .; CDR3: CASSISGRNYGYTF; DNA: TGTGCCAGTAGTATAAGCGGCAGGAACTATGGCTACACCTTC
J: TRBJ1-2; size: .; V: TRBV27; D: .; CDR3: CASSLSGIGGYTF; DNA: TGTGCCAGCAGTTTATCCGGGATTGGCGGCTACACCTTC
J: TRBJ2-1; size: .; V: TRBV7-3; D: TRBD2; CDR3: CASGTSGGEQFF; DNA: TGTGCCAGCGGGACTAGTGGGGGTGAGCAGTTCTTC
J: TRBJ1-6; size: .; V: TRBV28; D: .; CDR3: CASSSYLATVGSPLHF; DNA: TGTGCCAGCAGTTCATACCTAGCGACAGTAGGATCACCCCTCCACTTT
J: TRBJ2-7; size: .; V: TRBV4-1; D: TRBD2; CDR3: CASSRLAGGSTYEQYF; DNA: TGCGCCAGCAGTCGTCTAGCGGGAGGTTCTACCTACGAGCAGTACTTC
J: TRBJ2-7; size: once; V: TRBV5-1; D: TRBD2; CDR3: CASSLEWLAGGNSYEQYF; DNA: TGCGCCAGCAGCTTGGAGTGGCTAGCGGGAGGGAATTCCTACGAGCAGTACTTC
J: TRBJ2-1; size: .; V: TRBV27; D: .; CDR3: CASSTWTTGGPNEQFF; DNA: TGTGCCAGCAGTACTTGGACTACCGGGGGGCCCAATGAGCAGTTCTTC
J: TRBJ1-1; size: .; V: TRBV5-1; D: .; CDR3: CASSRSGVRRWGTEAFF; DNA: TGCGCCAGCAGCCGCTCGGGGGTACGGCGGTGGGGCACTGAAGCTTTCTTT
J: TRBJ2-3; size: .; V: TRBV11-2; D: .; CDR3: CASSFSSDTQYF; DNA: TGTGCCAGCAGCTTTAGCTCAGATACGCAGTATTTT
J: TRBJ1-6; size: .; V: TRBV11-3; D: TRBD1; CDR3: CASSLIPGTGNSPLHF; DNA: TGTGCCAGCAGCTTAATCCCCGGGACAGGGAATTCACCCCTCCACTTT
J: TRBJ2-1; size: .; V: TRBV3-1/TRBV3-2; D: .; CDR3: CASSRGGTYNEQFF; DNA: TGTGCCAGCAGCCGGGGGGGCACCTACAATGAGCAGTTCTTC
J: TRBJ2-7; size: few; V: TRBV27; D: .; CDR3: CASSRGYPRVGESYEQYF; DNA: TGTGCCAGCAGCAGAGGTTACCCCAGGGTTGGTGAGTCCTACGAGCAGTACTTC
J: TRBJ2-1; size: .; V: TRBV15; D: TRBD2; CDR3: CATSRVPGTSGFSSYNEQFF; DNA: TGTGCCACCAGCAGAGTCCCTGGGACTAGCGGCTTTAGCTCCTACAATGAGCAGTTCTTC
J: TRBJ2-2; size: .; V: TRBV7-3; D: .; CDR3: CASSLKQGGTGELFF; DNA: TGTGCCAGCAGCTTGAAACAGGGTGGCACCGGGGAGCTGTTTTTT
J: TRBJ1-2; size: .; V: TRBV6-4; D: .; CDR3: CASIRDTEANYGYTF; DNA: TGTGCCAGCATCCGGGACACTGAAGCTAACTATGGCTACACCTTC
J: TRBJ1-2; size: .; V: TRBV6-2/TRBV6-3; D: TRBD1; CDR3: CASSWTGNGYTF; DNA: TGTGCCAGCAGTTGGACAGGTAACGGCTACACCTTC
J: TRBJ2-7; size: .; V: TRBV29-1; D: .; CDR3: CSVARVGLSYEQYF; DNA: TGCAGCGTGGCGCGGGTTGGCCTCTCCTACGAGCAGTACTTC